Listed below are T cell receptor beta chains from one sample, sequenced in a study of identical twins. TCRdb itself ran the 5' RACE reads through MiXCR, one entry per CDR3 protein. The sample yields hundreds of thousands of distinct CDR3 sequences, around a sixth seen once. This same sample was also taken into another study, of T cells expressing NK-cell markers.

Material: PBMCs. Receptors originate from a woman between 18 and 29 years old in good health. CDR3s leave out the opening cysteine and the closing phenylalanine or tryptophan. Fields, in order: J gene, V gene, CDR3 length, CDR3 protein.

TRBJ2-1,TRBV11-2,9,ASSLGLRQF
TRBJ2-3,TRBV5-5,14,ASSLTSGELTDTQY
TRBJ2-7,TRBV5-1,12,ASSLAKGLYEQY
TRBJ1-1,TRBV7-9,10,ASSLGSREAF
TRBJ2-3,TRBV6-1,17,ASSPGLAGGWGKTDTQY
TRBJ1-1,TRBV7-9,13,ASSLLQGMGTEAF
TRBJ2-7,TRBV12-3/TRBV12-4,12,ASSKGQNPYEQY
TRBJ2-3,TRBV10-3,12,AITTGTGVDTQY
TRBJ2-1,TRBV12-5,11,ASARSGRNEQF
TRBJ2-7,TRBV15,13,ATSKRDRFTYEQY
TRBJ2-1,TRBV6-1,13,ASSRRDRDGNEQF
TRBJ1-2,TRBV11-2,10,ASSPPVGVYT
TRBJ2-3,TRBV12-3/TRBV12-4,12,ASRDSTRFDTQY
TRBJ2-1,TRBV12-3/TRBV12-4,12,ASRTGKGYNEQF
TRBJ1-5,TRBV15,11,ATSAGTRGTQH
TRBJ1-2,TRBV7-2,13,ASTLMKTGSYGYT
TRBJ2-7,TRBV5-1,12,ASSFRTNTYEQY
TRBJ2-7,TRBV20-1,11,SAQASGRYEQY
TRBJ1-2,TRBV12-3/TRBV12-4,10,ASSLTNRGYT
TRBJ1-6,TRBV12-3/TRBV12-4,10,ASSPGPRPLH
TRBJ2-3,TRBV7-9,11,ASTSQLRDTQY
TRBJ2-5,TRBV7-9,13,ASSFQGFLQETQY
TRBJ1-1,TRBV20-1,11,SATGQGNTEAF
TRBJ2-1,TRBV6-5,13,ASSYSGGHYNEQF
TRBJ1-2,TRBV20-1,13,SATPGQGASYGYT
TRBJ2-5,TRBV20-1,11,SARTLTQETQY
TRBJ2-3,TRBV6-5,12,ASSWVASTDTQY
TRBJ1-1,TRBV12-3/TRBV12-4,9,ASRKGPEAF
TRBJ2-3,TRBV11-2,17,ASSRSGLAGEMSPDTQY
TRBJ2-7,TRBV7-8,12,ASSPRRGNYEQY
TRBJ2-1,TRBV6-1,13,ASSPLNGRFNEQF
TRBJ1-1,TRBV7-9,13,ASSLKPTGVTEAF
TRBJ2-1,TRBV7-9,15,ASSHQNLRDSTNEQF
TRBJ1-2,TRBV6-1,11,ASSSGHFYGYT
TRBJ1-2,TRBV5-1,12,ASSLNSILYGYT
TRBJ2-6,TRBV27,13,ASSLLDSGANVLT
TRBJ2-3,TRBV20-1,10,SARVGADTQY
TRBJ2-7,TRBV4-3,13,ASSQDMADPNVQY
TRBJ2-1,TRBV7-9,14,ASSHQSQSSYNEQF
TRBJ1-5,TRBV20-1,12,SATATGVNQPQH
TRBJ1-4,TRBV7-9,12,ASSADRGYEKLF
TRBJ2-3,TRBV10-3,12,AISRQGGPDTQY
TRBJ2-7,TRBV29-1,11,SVEGERSYEQY
TRBJ1-1,TRBV12-3/TRBV12-4,14,ASSLRRNRGSTEAF
TRBJ2-1,TRBV7-3,13,ASSPRGATYNEQF
TRBJ2-3,TRBV20-1,13,SALRTSGYTDTQY
TRBJ2-3,TRBV2,12,ASSAPSAADTQY
TRBJ2-2,TRBV6-1,13,ASSEDRRGTGELF
TRBJ2-4,TRBV7-9,11,ASSGDSQNIQY
TRBJ1-1,TRBV20-1,9,SAVRDTEAF
TRBJ2-1,TRBV12-3/TRBV12-4,12,ASITRDRYNEQF
TRBJ1-1,TRBV18,12,ASSPAIKNTEAF
TRBJ2-7,TRBV7-2,14,ASSLEGAIASHEQY